This TCR beta chain was obtained from a study of radiation and T cells in renal cell carcinoma (dated by TCRdb to 2020 to 2021). For the wider study: Samples came from a clinical trial, in which primary renal cell carcinomas received 15 Gy stereotactic body radiation therapy followed by nephrectomy 4 weeks later. Across all 53 samples, 4,016,671 unique CDR3 nucleotide sequences, encoding roughly 2,600,000 unique CDR3 amino acid sequences, were identified. A total of around 50 samples underwent TCR beta sequencing, made up of 25 or so tumors and about 27 peripheral blood samples.

CDR1 and CDR2 (SGHNT, YENEEA) derive from the germline V gene. The CDR3 has 16 amino acids, counting the end cysteine and phenylalanine. Kept here is only the CDR3 DNA, which spans 48 bases and is read in frame from base 1. Trimming takes 1 base from V and 4 bases from J, and the germline ends sit 14 bases apart. This specimen's time point label, interpreted: blood 2 weeks post-SBRT. The meaning of the sample's treatment or condition label: 15 Gy SBRT to primary tumor, nephrectomy 4 weeks later. To follow tumor-enriched clonotypes, serial peripheral blood was collected from radiation-treated patients at baseline and at 2 weeks and 4 weeks after SBRT. Every patient's renal cell carcinoma showed clear cell pathology. The QIAamp DNA Blood Mini Kit (Qiagen) was used to prepare genomic DNA for TCR sequencing. The analyses included just those samples that passed every quality control check. Following the manufacturer's recommendations, the immunoSEQ kit was used to generate TCR beta libraries from genomic DNA. To prepare the libraries, a first multiplex PCR with proprietary primers was run, followed by a second PCR that added unique barcodes, and a bead cleanup was done after each round. A positive control reaction and a negative control reaction, both provided in the kit, were run with every batch of samples. The final libraries underwent checking on an Agilent 4200 TapeStation D1000 ScreenTape, volumetric pooling, and quantification by qPCR. Sequencing was performed on an Illumina NextSeq500 with a MidOutput 150-cycle cartridge, and 156 Read1 and 15 Index1 cycles were run with kit custom primers. The pooled library was loaded at 0.95 to 1 pM with approximately 20% PhiX control spiked in. Per the source publication's procedure: Vendor-processed data were analyzed in R, and a clonotype was defined as all T cells sharing the same CDR3 nucleotide sequence. For clone abundance analyses, frequencies were normalized to the 10,000 most abundant clones per sample. Public T cell clones, which averaged fewer than five per sample, were removed prior to analysis. A difference in abundance of at least 32-fold between compartments was used to define tumor-enriched and baseline blood-enriched clonotypes. A beta-binomial differential abundance model was applied to find clonotypes that expanded or contracted between blood time points. The Baroni-Urbani and Buser coefficient was used to measure tumor-blood repertoire similarity, and groups were compared with two-tailed Wilcoxon tests in R. As stored in TCRdb, this immuneACCESS dataset retains in-frame rearrangements with V and J assigned. A fraction of the clones does not appear; measured against another copy, unresolved V genes explain less than half of the discrepancy, and the remainder lacks a known reason. V and J calls and clone size come straight from that table; D and trimming were deduced from the DNA. A total of about 60,000 clones appear in this sample, around 77% of them only once. The top ten clonotypes cover roughly 7.4% of the sample.

A remark on this clone: Its antigen is currently not known. Base qualities are not recorded, but no much larger clone differs from it by a single base.

On the study overall, not on this receptor specifically: In blood, the top tumor clonotypes increased from baseline to 2 weeks after radiation and then shrank by 4 weeks, which suggests a temporary expansion of tumor-resident clones. Dynamics of the blood repertoire were not tracked past 4 weeks after treatment. Effects of radiation dose or scheduling on the TCR repertoire could not be addressed with the single-armed trial design. Because pretreatment tumor biopsies were not available, the study could not determine whether clonotypes were already present within the tumor at baseline.

This sequence uses TRBV11-3 and TRBJ2-4; a tentative D match to TRBD1 spans 6 bases. The sequence came from a man in his 60s with renal cell carcinoma. The input for sequencing was blood, taken from a patient whose treatment included radiotherapy and nephrectomy. The encoded CDR3 is CASSLGGQGPKNIQYF. The nucleotide sequence reads TGTGCCAGCAGCTTAGGCGGTCAGGGGCCAAAAAACATTCAGTACTTC.